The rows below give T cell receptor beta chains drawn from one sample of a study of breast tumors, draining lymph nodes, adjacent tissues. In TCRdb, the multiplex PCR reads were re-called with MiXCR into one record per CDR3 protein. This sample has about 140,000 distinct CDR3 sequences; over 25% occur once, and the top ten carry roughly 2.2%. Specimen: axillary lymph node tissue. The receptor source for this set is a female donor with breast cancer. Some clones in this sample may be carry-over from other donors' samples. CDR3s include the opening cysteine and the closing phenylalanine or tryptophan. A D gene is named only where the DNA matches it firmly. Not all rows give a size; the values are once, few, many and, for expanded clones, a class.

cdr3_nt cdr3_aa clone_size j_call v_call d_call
TGTGCCAGCAGTCACTCGAGGGGGGAATGGGGCGAGCAGTACTTC CASSHSRGEWGEQYF many TRBJ2-7 TRBV6-6 -
TGTGCCACCAGCACAGGACAGGGGGATCGAGAAAAACTGTTTTTT CATSTGQGDREKLFF many TRBJ1-4 TRBV15 TRBD1
TGTGCCAGTAGTACCCCCATTATCGGCAATCAGCCCCAGCATTTT CASSTPIIGNQPQHF - TRBJ1-5 TRBV19 -
TGTGCCAGCAGCTTGTTGCCAGGGTATTATTTCCCCCTCCACTTT CASSLLPGYYFPLHF - TRBJ1-6 TRBV7-2 -
TGTGCCAGCAGCCCCGACAGGGGTAGCGGGGGGGCAGATACGCAGTATTTT CASSPDRGSGGADTQYF - TRBJ2-3 TRBV5-8 TRBD2
TGCAGTGCTACGAGGACAGGAGGGAATAATTCACCCCTCCACTTT CSATRTGGNNSPLHF few TRBJ1-6 TRBV20-1 TRBD1
TGCAGTGCTAGGCTCCAGGGGGAGAGCAATGAGCAGCTCTTC CSARLQGESNEQLF - TRBJ2-1 TRBV20-1 TRBD1
TGTGCCAGCAGCGTGAGGACTAACACAGATACGCAGTATTTT CASSVRTNTDTQYF many TRBJ2-3 TRBV9 -
TGTGCCAGCAGTACGGGCCTCCTCACAGATACGCAGTATTTT CASSTGLLTDTQYF few TRBJ2-3 TRBV27 -
TGTGCCAGCAGACTGGGACAGGGACTTTCCTACGAGCAGTACTTC CASRLGQGLSYEQYF many TRBJ2-7 TRBV12-3/TRBV12-4 TRBD1
TGTGCCACTAGCGGGGGGGGCACAGATACGCAGTATTTT CATSGGGTDTQYF many TRBJ2-3 TRBV3-1 TRBD2
TGTGCCACCAGTCGCCCAAGCACAGATACGCAGTATTTT CATSRPSTDTQYF many TRBJ2-3 TRBV24-1 -
TGTGCCAGCAGACCTTTTGCAACTAATGAAAAACTGTTTTTT CASRPFATNEKLFF many TRBJ1-4 TRBV12-3/TRBV12-4 -
TGTGCCAGCAGCTCCAGCTCGGGGTTACAGCCCCAGCATTTT CASSSSSGLQPQHF many TRBJ1-5 TRBV7-9 -
TGTGCCAGCAGTCGCGGACAGGGGGGCCCTGCGAATCAGCCCCAGCATTTT CASSRGQGGPANQPQHF many TRBJ1-5 TRBV7-6 TRBD1
TGTGCCAGCAAACTAGCGGGGGGGGGCTCCTACAATGAGCAGTTCTTC CASKLAGGGSYNEQFF - TRBJ2-1 TRBV5-4 TRBD2
TGCGCCCGACTCAGGGTGGCGGTAGACACCATATATTTT CARLRVAVDTIYF many TRBJ1-3 TRBV5-1 -
TGTGCCAGTAGTGCGGGACAGGGACTGGTCACAGATACGCAGTATTTT CASSAGQGLVTDTQYF many TRBJ2-3 TRBV19 TRBD1
TGCGCCAGCAGCTTGGACACGAACACCGGGGAGCTGTTTTTT CASSLDTNTGELFF many TRBJ2-2 TRBV5-1 -
TGCAGCGTCGGGTCTCCCTTTGGGAACACTGAAGCTTTCTTT CSVGSPFGNTEAFF - TRBJ1-1 TRBV29-1 -
TGTGCCACCACCGGAAGGGGAGCCGGAAACACCATATATTTT CATTGRGAGNTIYF many TRBJ1-3 TRBV19 -
TGTGCCAGCGGTCCCCTCGGAAGCGGGTACTATGGCTACACCTTC CASGPLGSGYYGYTF many TRBJ1-2 TRBV19 -
TGTGCCAGCAGTTTATTAGGGCCGGGGGCCAGGCGCGATCAGCCCCAGCATTTT CASSLLGPGARRDQPQHF many TRBJ1-5 TRBV12-3/TRBV12-4 -
TGTGCCAGCTCCCCACCTGGGGGTCAGCCCCAGCATTTT CASSPPGGQPQHF few TRBJ1-5 TRBV18 -
TGTGCCAGCTCACCACTAGCGGGGAATCAGGATGAGCAGTTCTTC CASSPLAGNQDEQFF many TRBJ2-1 TRBV18 TRBD2
TGTGCCAGCAGCCCTTGGATGTTCGGGAGTCCGAGGATGTACTTC CASSPWMFGSPRMYF once TRBJ2-7 TRBV13 -
TGCGCCAGCAGTGAGTCAGACAGGGGAAATTCACCCCTCCACTTT CASSESDRGNSPLHF - TRBJ1-6 TRBV10-2 TRBD1
TGTGCCAGCAGTTACGACAGGGTAAATTCACCCCTCCACTTT CASSYDRVNSPLHF - TRBJ1-6 TRBV12-3/TRBV12-4 TRBD1
TGTGCCAGCAGTTCAGTGGGGGATAACTATGGCTACACCTTC CASSSVGDNYGYTF - TRBJ1-2 TRBV6-5 -
TGTGCCAGCAGCCAAGGAGGGGGATCCACTGAAGCTTTCTTT CASSQGGGSTEAFF - TRBJ1-1 TRBV3-1 -
TGCGCCAGCAGCTTGGGCCGTCTACAGGACACTGAAGCTTTCTTT CASSLGRLQDTEAFF few TRBJ1-1 TRBV5-1 -
TGTGCCAGTAGTATGAGCGGGGATTTAGATACGCAGTATTTT CASSMSGDLDTQYF many TRBJ2-3 TRBV19 TRBD2
TGTGCCAGCAGCCTGGCCGGGGAGAGCTCCTATAATTCACCCCTCCACTTT CASSLAGESSYNSPLHF - TRBJ1-6 TRBV5-5 -
TGTGCCAGCAGTAAGGGGGTGGGGAACTATGGCTACACCTTC CASSKGVGNYGYTF - TRBJ1-2 TRBV6-6 -
TGTGCCAGCAGCTCGGACAGGGGACTCACAGATACGCAGTATTTT CASSSDRGLTDTQYF many TRBJ2-3 TRBV7-8 TRBD1
TGTGCCAGCAGCTCTTACAGGGGTGGAATCGATACGCAGTATTTT CASSSYRGGIDTQYF many TRBJ2-3 TRBV13 TRBD1
TGCGCCAGCAGCTCGGACACCGGGGAGCTGTTTTTT CASSSDTGELFF many TRBJ2-2 TRBV5-1 -
TGTGCCAGCAGCTTCGGACAGGGGGCGTACACCTTC CASSFGQGAYTF many TRBJ1-2 TRBV5-8 TRBD1
TGTGCCAGCAGCTTACGCGGGAACACCGGGGAGCTGTTTTTT CASSLRGNTGELFF many TRBJ2-2 TRBV7-3 -
TGTGCCAGCAGAGGGGACACAGATACGCAGTATTTT CASRGDTDTQYF - TRBJ2-3 TRBV6-2/TRBV6-3 -
TGTGCCAGCAGTGAGCAAACTAGCGGGGCCGATGAGCAGTTCTTC CASSEQTSGADEQFF many TRBJ2-1 TRBV6-1 TRBD2
TGTGCCAGCAGCCCGGGGGGTGGAAAACTGTTTTTT CASSPGGGKLFF once TRBJ1-4 TRBV7-9 -
TGTGCCAGCAGTTCGGATCAGGGTCCTGAGCAGTTCTTC CASSSDQGPEQFF many TRBJ2-1 TRBV28 -
TGCGCCAGCAGCCAAGACCTCTGGGACAGGGCGAGCACAGATACGCAGTATTTT CASSQDLWDRASTDTQYF - TRBJ2-3 TRBV4-1 TRBD1
TGTGCCAGCATTCCTACGGTCGGCACTGAAGCTTTCTTT CASIPTVGTEAFF - TRBJ1-1 TRBV6-4 -
TGTGCCAGCAGCTCCCGGACTAGCGGAGGGAACATTCAGCACTTC CASSSRTSGGNIQHF few TRBJ2-4 TRBV7-2 TRBD2
TGCAGTGCTAGACCTCGGGCTAACTATGGCTACACCTTC CSARPRANYGYTF many TRBJ1-2 TRBV20-1 -
TGTGCCAGTAGTCCCAGGACAGGACTATTAGAAGGCTACACCTTC CASSPRTGLLEGYTF few TRBJ1-2 TRBV19 TRBD1
TGTGCCAGCAGTCACTCAACAGGGTGGACCGGGGAGCTGTTTTTT CASSHSTGWTGELFF - TRBJ2-2 TRBV6-6 -
TGTGCCAGCAGCACACAAGGGACTAGCGGGAGCACAGATACGCAGTATTTT CASSTQGTSGSTDTQYF many TRBJ2-3 TRBV7-9 TRBD2